This T cell receptor beta chain emerged from a study of blood T cell repertoires in COVID-19 (dated by TCRdb to 2020 to 2022). Regarding the research as a whole: Samples covering the acute and convalescent phases of COVID-19 were provided by collaborators in the United States, Italy and Spain. The prospective study material was composed of cDNA or gDNA derived from T cells, B-cell-depleted T cells, or PBMCs. The dataset comprised deeply sampled blood TCRbeta repertoires from subjects exposed to, actively infected with, or recovered from COVID-19. The repertoires were released in a freely available public database meant as a resource for research on the immune response to SARS-CoV-2. The samples were drawn from the first 160 participants of the ongoing ImmuneRACE study and from 950 to 1,500 subjects provided by 6 global collaborators. The sample metadata nearly always contained a de-identified subject ID, COVID-19 status, age in years and sex. Where HLA class I and class II types were available, the types were taken from metadata supplied by the sample provider, not from assay-based typing. Points the paper makes about the study in general: The amount of clinical and demographic metadata varied by source and participant and was provided uncurated.

One collaborating source in Seattle enrolled patients during active infection and followed them longitudinally through the course of disease. The collaborating institutions used their own protocols to collect whole blood in K2EDTA tubes. Collaborator samples were shipped for TCRbeta analysis as frozen whole blood, isolated PBMCs, or DNA extracted from either sample type. TCRbeta CDR3 regions were amplified from genomic DNA by means of the immunoSEQ Assay, a bias-controlled multiplex PCR. On the authors' methods: The number of nucleated cells in each sample was estimated by amplification of reference gene primers within the assay. To quantify the absolute abundance of each unique TCRbeta CDR3 rearrangement, sequence reads were collapsed and filtered. Productive Simpson clonality was computed per sample as the square root of Simpson's diversity index over productive rearrangements. The source is immuneACCESS, and TCRdb retained only in-frame sequences with V and J called. Part of the clones is not carried over; for the studies checked, unresolved V genes explain less than half of this, and the remainder is unexplained. V and J calls and clone size are copied from that table; D and trimming were computed from the DNA. The sample data list 200,000 to 250,000 clones, and approximately 85% of these were observed just once. The ten biggest clones cover approximately 5% of the sample.

With regard to this clone: Its antigen target is currently unknown. Base qualities are not provided; no much larger clone lies one nucleotide away.

The CDR3, cysteine through phenylalanine, is 13 amino acids long. The only DNA kept is the CDR3, 39 bases in frame from the first base. The germline V gene (reference sequence) sets CDR1 to GTSNPN and CDR2 to SVGIG. The trim is 1 base for V and 3 bases for J, with a gap of 9 bases between the germline ends. The origin of this receptor is a woman between 70 and 85 years old with COVID-19, enrolled during active disease. Sequencing was done on a sample of peripheral blood. The receptor chain draws on TRBV30 and TRBJ2-5; the D gene is perhaps TRBD2, from 5 matching bases. Here is the DNA: TGTGCCTGGAGTGATGGACTGGAAGAGACCCAGTACTTC. Translated, it reads CAWSDGLEETQYF.